One TCR beta chain is described in this entry. Its antigen remains unidentified. A read error may produce the germline difference seen at one junction end. The germline V gene (reference sequence) yields SEHNR for CDR1 and FQNEAQ for CDR2. The CDR3, cysteine through phenylalanine, is 11 amino acids long. Just the 33-base CDR3 DNA is kept, in frame starting at base 1. Receptor libraries were prepared by 5' RACE. The reads were generated on an Illumina HiSeq 2500. A second PCR of about 7 to 12 cycles was run with a J-beta primer mix and a sample-barcoded 5' primer. A unique molecular identifier was introduced onto each TCR beta cDNA molecule by a template-switch 5' adaptor carrying 12 random nucleotides. Each sample yielded at least 2.5 million CDR3-containing paired-end reads. First-strand cDNA synthesis was performed from all RNA using the Mint cDNA synthesis kit, with priming by a TRBC-specific oligonucleotide. After uracil-DNA glycosylase treatment, a first 18-cycle PCR used universal primers M1SS and BC2_uni_R on all cDNA. Per the original workflow: Each sample was normalized by randomly selecting 1 million high-quality reads, each carrying a distinct molecular identifier. Reads sharing molecular identifiers were discarded rather than binned into consensus sequences. MiTCR, with a Q25 quality threshold and the strictest error-elimination algorithm, was used for CDR3 identification, clonotype clustering and error correction. A nonparametric unseen species model using Euler transformation provided a lower-bound estimate of total TCR beta diversity. TCRdb reprocessed the public reads (quality trimming at Q25 with fastp, clone calling with MiXCR) and kept in-frame beta chains. Entries are consolidated by CDR3 protein sequence, retaining the most common genes and DNA. TCRdb, rather than the study authors, made the V and J calls. A total of 750,000 to 1,000,000 distinct CDR3 sequences appear in this sample, around 29% of them only once. Of the sample, more than 8.5% is held by the ten largest clones.

Donors were a few dozen systemically healthy Caucasian individuals from Russia aged roughly 6 to 90 years. About 10 milliliters of peripheral blood were drawn from each donor into EDTA-treated Vacutainer tubes. Ficoll-Paque density-gradient centrifugation was used to isolate PBMCs, with at least 6.5 million per sample. Total RNA, at least 6 micrograms per sample, was extracted from PBMCs with Trizol reagent. Naive CD45RAhigh/CD27high T cell percentages were measured by flow cytometry on a PBMC aliquot from every donor. The data were obtained in a study of blood T cells in healthy people across ages (dated by TCRdb to the mid-2010s). Some background on the complete study: Template switching captured roughly one uniquely barcoded TCR beta cDNA molecule per two T cells in model experiments. Using the same blood draw, the study looked at two additional independent replicas of 1 million unique cDNA reads for two donors, one aged 18 to 30 and the other aged 80 or older. Age-related changes in TCR beta repertoire diversity were measured in the study by deep sequencing normalized with unique cDNA molecular identifiers. Donors were grouped into four age groups: young (average approximately 16 years), middle-aged (around 39), aged (roughly 67) and long-lived (over 80).

The paper's findings and limits, for the study overall: Bulk unsorted PBMC profiling prevented conclusive comparison of naive and antigen-experienced compartments. A strong correlation was found between observed TCR beta diversity and the percentage of naive T cells measured by flow cytometry. Estimates of total diversity based on one million sequenced T cells were regarded as lower bounds and as underestimates. The CMV infection status of donors was not known, potentially confounding age-related changes in expanded clonotypes. As age increased, observed TCR beta diversity per million T cells dropped in a roughly linear way, and a significant reduction was already evident by age 40. The long-lived group showed more naive CD4+ T cells, fewer expanded clones and increased TCR diversity than the aged group, suggesting age selection.

The sample was also linked to a second study, of T cells of mothers and their children. That second publication adds: Nine systemically healthy Caucasian individuals, comprising three mothers and their six children, were included as donors. cDNA synthesis used all of the extracted RNA, with approximately 1.6 ug of RNA in each 15 ul reaction. In the second PCR, the M1S primer added sample barcodes and 2-4 random nucleotides. Over 9 million TCR beta CDR3 reads came from each mother, compared with around 3 million reads from each child. Thymic selection similarly shapes TCR recombination output in related and unrelated pairs, with minor effect from inherited differences. Normalized repertoire overlap was always slightly but never significantly higher in related than unrelated mother-child pairs. Persistent microchimeric T cell clones were not detected, at a sensitivity of 95 to 100 clones per million clonotypes. The study used deep NGS to compare TCR beta repertoires of mothers and children, seeking features distinguishing related mother-child pairs from unrelated individuals. On average, the children were approximately 11 +/- 4 years old, while the mothers were approximately 41 +/- 4 years old. After adapter ligation with NEBNext reagents, the libraries were sequenced on Illumina HiSeq 2000 with 100+100 nt paired-end reads. To prevent cross-contamination, the mother and child libraries were prepared one month apart and sequenced in separate runs. Each donor had between about 500,000 and 2,100,000 distinct TCR beta clonotypes identified. Naive TCR beta clonotypes were estimated from low-frequency clonotypes matched to each donor's FACS-determined naive share, without sorting.

The sequence links TRBV7-9 to TRBJ2-3, with TRBD2 tentatively as D gene (5 bases match). Sequenced input: blood. The TCR was taken from a middle-aged woman in good health. For the CDR3, the sequence is CSSSLSGMQYF. The nucleotide sequence is TGTTCCAGCAGCTTAAGCGGTATGCAGTATTTT.